A single sample is the source of the 10 T cell receptor beta chains below, sequenced in a study of B cell selection in AIRE deficiency. This table comes from immunoSEQ multiplex PCR, and its TCRdb copy is limited to in-frame clones, with some not included. This table holds roughly 24,000 clones, approximately 96% found once. The sorted conventional CD4 T cells were gated as CD4+CD127+. Specimen: CD4+CD127+ conventional T cells sorted from PBMCs. The receptors derive from a human donor in good health.

The chain uses TRBV19 and TRBJ2-1; D gene unclear. The CDR3 is 15 amino acids. Germline values: CDR1 LNHDA, CDR2 SQIVND (reference sequence). V shed 4 bases and J shed 0 bases, with 10 bases lying between them. The CDR3 loop is CASSTTISSYNEQFF. The CDR3 nucleotides read TGTGCCAGTAGTACCACTATCAGCTCCTACAATGAGCAGTTCTTC.

V is TRBV19 and J is TRBJ1-1; no clear D. Trimming removed 7 bases at V and 5 bases at J, with 8 bases between. The CDR3 sequence is 11 residues long. Looked up from germline, CDR1 is LNHDA and CDR2 is SQIVND (reference sequence). The CDR3 DNA is TGTGCCAGTAAGAAGTTAACTGAAGCTTTCTTT. Its protein product is CASKKLTEAFF.

The J gene is TRBJ1-2, the V gene TRBV5-1; D is ambiguous. The V gene's germline CDR1 is SGHRS and CDR2 YFSETQ. The V end lost 0 bases, the J end lost 5 bases, and 14 bases lay between the germline ends. The CDR3 is made up of 15 amino acids. Written as DNA, the CDR3 is TGCGCCAGCAGCTTGGCCCCAGCCCTGTTGTATGGCTACACCTTC. Amino acids: CASSLAPALLYGYTF.

The chain couples TRBV6-1 to TRBJ2-3; the D gene is possibly TRBD1 (5 bases). This CDR3 is built from 13 residues. CDR1 is MNHNS, CDR2 SASEGT, per germline. The V and J ends lost 8 bases and 2 bases respectively, with 11 bases between them. CDR3 DNA: TGTGCCAGCTTAGGGGTGGTCACAGATACGCAGTATTTT. Protein sequence: CASLGVVTDTQYF.

The V and J genes are TRBV5-4 and TRBJ1-5, with 10 bases fitting TRBD1. Germline V gene data show CDR1 as SGHNT and CDR2 as YYREEE (reference sequence). The V and J ends lost 4 bases and 6 bases, in that order; junction bases with no gene match: 10. The length of the CDR3 is 16 residues. CDR3 nucleotide sequence: TGTGCCAGCAGCCAAGAGGGGACAGGGGCACCTCAGCCCCAGCATTTT. It yields the protein CASSQEGTGAPQPQHF.

The gene calls are TRBV29-1 and TRBJ1-1; TRBD1 might be the D (6 bases). V lost 7 bases and J 2 bases, leaving 11 bases between the germline ends. CDR3 length: 12 amino acids. From germline, CDR1 is SQVTM and CDR2 ANQGSEA. The DNA for the CDR3 is TGCAGCGCCAACAGGGCAAACACTGAAGCTTTCTTT. It specifies CSANRANTEAFF.

The chain has TRBV6-5 and TRBJ2-1; tentatively, D is TRBD1 (6 bases). The germline CDR1 and CDR2 sequences are MNHEY and SVGAGI. This CDR3 has 15 amino acids. V was trimmed by 0 bases and J by 6 bases, leaving 12 bases between them. Written as DNA, the CDR3 is TGTGCCAGCAGTTACTCGATAGGACAGTCCAATGAGCAGTTCTTC. This codes for CASSYSIGQSNEQFF.

This clone was counted between two and nine times. The V gene is TRBV7-6, the J gene TRBJ1-6; 7 nucleotides align to TRBD1. CDR3 length: 15 amino acids. V lost 10 bases, J lost 7 bases, and 13 bases stayed unmatched. CDR1 SGHVS and CDR2 FNYEAQ come from the germline V gene. The CDR3 DNA sequence: TGTGCCACCTCTGCCGACAGGGCAGAGAATTCACCCCTCCACTTT. Protein: CATSADRAENSPLHF.

CDR3 DNA sequence: TGTGCCAGCATCACTCACGGGGGATCTGAAGCTTTCTTT. Its translation: CASITHGGSEAFF. This chain joins TRBV27 and TRBJ1-1; tentative D call: TRBD1 (5 bases). The CDR3 is made up of 13 amino acids. Trimming shortened V by 7 bases and J by 6 bases, and 15 bases separated the two germline ends. Germline V lookup: CDR1 MNHEY, CDR2 SMNVEV (reference sequence).

This sequence joins TRBV25-1 and TRBJ1-4; tentatively, D is TRBD1 (6 bases). V lost 2 bases to trimming and J lost 13 bases, with 11 bases between them. Germline CDR1 MGHDK, CDR2 SYGVNS. CDR3 length: 12 residues. CDR3 loop: CASSEIRGLLFF. DNA of the CDR3: TGTGCCAGCAGTGAAATCAGGGGTCTACTGTTTTTT.